The 29 T cell receptor beta chains below all came from one sample that was sequenced in a study of CXCR3-negative and CXCR3-positive naive CD8 T cells. UMI-labeled 5' RACE yielded the TRB cDNA libraries. Reanalyzing the 5' RACE reads, TCRdb keeps one entry per CDR3 protein, without DNA. The repertoire table contains about 48,000 distinct CDR3 sequences. What was sequenced was memory CD8+ T cells from blood. These receptors all stem from a human donor in good health. Some clones in this sample may be carry-over from other donors' samples.

V is TRBV23-1 and J is TRBJ2-5. TRBV23-1 is an open reading frame whose function is uncertain. The CDR3 is 18 amino acids. CDR3: CASSQSGGDSSYQETQYF.

The chain employs TRBV5-1 and TRBJ2-1; TCRdb names TRBD1, which stays unverified in the absence of DNA. The germline V gene encodes CDR1 SGHRS and CDR2 YFSETQ. The CDR3 consists of 12 residues. The CDR3 is CASSYRGTEQFF.

This chain connects TRBV4-3 to TRBJ1-2; the TRBD1 assignment by TCRdb is unverifiable without DNA. Germline CDR1 is LGHNA and CDR2 is YSLEER. The CDR3 length is 15 residues. The CDR3 sequence is CASSQGLTAERGYTF.

V and J are TRBV4-1 and TRBJ2-7. The germline CDR1 and CDR2 sequences are MGHRA and YSYEKL. The CDR3 is 14 residues long. The CDR3 reads CASSQGLLLREQYF.

The V and J genes are TRBV2 and TRBJ2-7; TCRdb reports TRBD2, a call that lacks DNA to check it against. CDR1 and CDR2 (germline): SNHLY, FYNNEI. This CDR3 comprises 13 residues. CDR3 protein: CASSGTYGDEQYF.

The V and J genes are TRBV7-9 and TRBJ2-5; the D call from TCRdb, TRBD2, cannot be confirmed without DNA. CDR3 length: 16 amino acids. Germline loops: CDR1 SEHNR, CDR2 FQNEAQ (reference sequence). This CDR3 is CASSSSAGGPMETQYF.

V and J are TRBV20-1 and TRBJ2-5. Per germline, CDR1 DFQATT and CDR2 SNEGSKA (reference sequence). CDR3 length equals 15 residues. CDR3: CSARDRSSPEETQYF.

This chain uses TRBV7-8 with TRBJ2-2; the D call of TRBD1 rests on TCRdb alone, since no DNA is present to check it. This CDR3 has 15 residues. In germline, CDR1 is SGHVS, CDR2 FQNEAQ. CDR3 protein: CASPIGGGNTGELFF. Full variable domain (remainder filled in from reference TRBV7-8 and TRBJ2-2): GAGVSQSPRYKVAKRGQDVALRCDPISGHVSLFWYQQALGQGPEFLTYFQNEAQLDKSGLPSDRFFAERPEGSVSTLKIQRTQQEDSAVYLCASPIGGGNTGELFFGEGSRLTVL.

CDR3 residues: CASSVGTSGKYEQYF. This chain joins TRBV13 and TRBJ2-7; TCRdb's D call of TRBD2 is untestable without DNA. The CDR3 has 15 amino acids. The germline gives CDR1 PRHDT, CDR2 FYEKMQ (reference sequence).

This chain links TRBV29-1 with TRBJ2-7; TCRdb reports TRBD1, a call that lacks DNA to check it against. This CDR3 region has 13 residues. CDR1 and CDR2 (germline): SQVTM, ANQGSEA. CDR3: CSVVDRVLGEQYF.

V is TRBV7-7 and J is TRBJ2-1; TCRdb reports TRBD2, a call that lacks DNA to check it against. Germline loops: CDR1 SSHAT, CDR2 FNYEAQ (reference sequence). This CDR3 comprises 16 residues. The CDR3: CASSSPGLHSYNEQFF.

The chain employs TRBV7-3 and TRBJ1-1. The CDR3 is made up of 13 amino acids. In germline, CDR1 is SGHTA, CDR2 FQGTGA. This chain's CDR3 is CASSLWDNTEAFF.

V usage is TRBV6-2 or TRBV6-3 and J usage is TRBJ2-3; with no DNA, the TCRdb D assignment of TRBD1 cannot be verified. The length of the CDR3 is 15 residues. The germline V gene has CDR1 MNHEY and CDR2 SVGEGT. The CDR3 spells CASSQQGPFTDTQYF.

The chain has TRBV12-3 or TRBV12-4 and TRBJ1-5; the TCRdb call, TRBD1, lacks DNA for checking. The CDR3 consists of 14 residues. CDR3 residues: CASSIQGLNQPQHF.

J is TRBJ2-1 and V is TRBV6-5; absent DNA, TCRdb's TRBD1 call cannot be checked. Germline V lookup: CDR1 MNHEY, CDR2 SVGAGI. The CDR3 spans 11 residues. The CDR3 loop is CASSSGDEQFF.

V gene TRBV29-1 combines with J gene TRBJ2-3; TCRdb's D gene call, TRBD1, goes unchecked for lack of DNA. This CDR3 contains 13 residues. CDR1 and CDR2 from the germline V gene are SQVTM and ANQGSEA. The CDR3 region is CSVSLSSTDTQYF.

V is TRBV5-1 and J is TRBJ2-5. The CDR3 consists of 12 residues. CDR1 is SGHRS, CDR2 YFSETQ, per germline. CDR3 sequence reads: CASSLVQETQYF.

The gene calls are TRBV20-1 and TRBJ2-7; the D call from TCRdb, TRBD1, cannot be confirmed without DNA. Germline values: CDR1 DFQATT, CDR2 SNEGSKA (reference sequence). CDR3 length: 14 residues. The CDR3 loop reads CSARVKDRTYEQYF.

The chain employs TRBV7-6 and TRBJ2-3. The CDR3 has 13 residues. From germline, CDR1 is SGHVS and CDR2 FNYEAQ. The chain's CDR3 is CASSSQAADTQYF.

V usage is TRBV6-4 and J usage is TRBJ2-2; TCRdb's D call, TRBD1, is unchecked because there is no DNA. This CDR3 is 13 amino acids long. Germline-derived CDR1 and CDR2 are MRHNA and SNTAGT. CDR3 amino acids: CASSQGSTGELFF.

The J gene is TRBJ1-1, the V gene TRBV7-6; lacking DNA, the TRBD1 call made by TCRdb goes unchecked. The CDR3 is 16 amino acids. Germline V gene data show CDR1 as SGHVS and CDR2 as FNYEAQ. The CDR3 region is CASSLTMQGSFTEAFF.

This sequence joins TRBV3-1 and TRBJ1-1. Germline V gene data show CDR1 as LGHDT and CDR2 as YNNKEL (reference sequence). CDR3 length: 15 residues. CDR3 sequence reads: CASSQASGKNTEAFF.

V gene TRBV11-3 combines with J gene TRBJ2-3; the TCRdb D gene call, TRBD1, has no DNA to confirm it. CDR3 length equals 13 residues. Germline values: CDR1 SGHNT, CDR2 YENEEA. The CDR3 reads CASSSDRANTQYF.

The chain is built from TRBV28 and TRBJ2-4; absent DNA, TCRdb's TRBD1 call cannot be checked. CDR1 and CDR2 from the germline V gene are MDHEN and SYDVKM. CDR3 length: 20 amino acids. The CDR3: CASSFPPGTDSNPGGLEQYF.

J is TRBJ2-7 and V is TRBV28; checking the TCRdb D call of TRBD2 is not possible without DNA. The CDR3 contains 14 residues. Germline CDR1 reads MDHEN; CDR2 reads SYDVKM. This chain's CDR3 is CASSPVSGPYEQYF.

The V and J genes are TRBV6-2 or TRBV6-3 and TRBJ1-1. This CDR3 comprises 12 residues. Germline CDR1 is MNHEY and CDR2 is SVGEGT. The CDR3 here is CASSYSADEAFF.

The CDR3 here is CASSQVVVSTDTQYF. The chain employs TRBV14 and TRBJ2-3. The CDR3 covers 15 residues. Germline V CDR1 and CDR2: SGHDN, FVKESK.

This sequence joins TRBV29-1 and TRBJ2-7. CDR1 and CDR2 from the germline V gene are SQVTM and ANQGSEA. The CDR3 has 12 amino acids. The CDR3: CSVGMAYYEQYF.

V is TRBV4-3 and J is TRBJ2-1; TCRdb's D call, TRBD1, is unchecked because there is no DNA. The CDR3 extends over 14 amino acids. The germline CDR1 and CDR2 sequences are LGHNA and YSLEER. This CDR3 reads CASSQEARGDEQFF.